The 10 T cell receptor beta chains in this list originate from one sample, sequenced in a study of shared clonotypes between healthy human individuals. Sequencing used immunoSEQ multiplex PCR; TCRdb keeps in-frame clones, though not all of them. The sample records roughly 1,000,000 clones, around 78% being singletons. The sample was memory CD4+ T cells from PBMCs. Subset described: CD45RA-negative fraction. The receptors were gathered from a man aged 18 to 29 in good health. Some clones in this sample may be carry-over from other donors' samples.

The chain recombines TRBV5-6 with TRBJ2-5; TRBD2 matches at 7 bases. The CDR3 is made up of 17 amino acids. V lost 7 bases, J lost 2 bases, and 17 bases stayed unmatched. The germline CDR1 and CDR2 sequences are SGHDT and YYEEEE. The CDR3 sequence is CASGRVWPNAAQETQYF. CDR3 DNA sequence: TGTGCCAGCGGGAGGGTCTGGCCGAATGCAGCGCAAGAGACCCAGTACTTC.

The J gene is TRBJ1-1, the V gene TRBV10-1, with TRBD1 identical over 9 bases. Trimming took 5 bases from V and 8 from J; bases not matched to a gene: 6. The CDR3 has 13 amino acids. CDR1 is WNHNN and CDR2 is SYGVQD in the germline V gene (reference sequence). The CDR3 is CASSKLGTGEAFF. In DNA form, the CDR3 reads TGCGCCAGCAGTAAATTGGGGACAGGGGAAGCTTTCTTT.

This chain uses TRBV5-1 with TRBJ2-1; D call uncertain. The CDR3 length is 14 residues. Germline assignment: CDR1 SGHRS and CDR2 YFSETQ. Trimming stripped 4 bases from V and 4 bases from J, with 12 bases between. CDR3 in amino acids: CASSGSERYNEQFF. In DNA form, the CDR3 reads TGCGCCAGCAGCGGGTCGGAGAGATACAATGAGCAGTTCTTC.

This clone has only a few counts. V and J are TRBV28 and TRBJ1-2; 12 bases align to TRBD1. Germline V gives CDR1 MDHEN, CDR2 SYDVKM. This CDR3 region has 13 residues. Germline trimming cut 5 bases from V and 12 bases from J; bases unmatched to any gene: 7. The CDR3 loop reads CASSDSRDRGHTF. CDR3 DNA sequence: TGTGCCAGCAGTGACAGCCGGGACAGGGGGCACACCTTC.

CDR3 sequence (DNA): TGTGCCAGCAGCCAAGGGAGGGACAGGGGCGGCTATGGCTACACCTTC. Translating it yields CASSQGRDRGGYGYTF. The chain combines TRBV4-2 with TRBJ1-2; 10 nucleotides match TRBD1. Germline lookup yields CDR1 LGHNA and CDR2 YNFKEQ. The CDR3 spans 16 residues. J was trimmed by 4 bases and V by 1 base; bases with no gene match: 6.

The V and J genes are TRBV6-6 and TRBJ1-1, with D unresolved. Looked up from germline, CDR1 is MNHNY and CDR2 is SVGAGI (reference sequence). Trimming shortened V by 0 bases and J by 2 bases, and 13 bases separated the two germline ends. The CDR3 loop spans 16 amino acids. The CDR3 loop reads CASSYSSGGPNTEAFF. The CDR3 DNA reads TGTGCCAGCAGTTACTCCTCGGGAGGGCCCAACACTGAAGCTTTCTTT.

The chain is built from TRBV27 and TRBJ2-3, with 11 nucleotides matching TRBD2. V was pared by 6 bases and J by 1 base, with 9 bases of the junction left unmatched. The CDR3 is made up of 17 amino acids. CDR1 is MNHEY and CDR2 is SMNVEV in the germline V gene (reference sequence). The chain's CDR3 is CASRPGGTSGRTDTQYF. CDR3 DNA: TGTGCCAGCAGGCCAGGGGGGACTAGCGGACGCACAGATACGCAGTATTTT.

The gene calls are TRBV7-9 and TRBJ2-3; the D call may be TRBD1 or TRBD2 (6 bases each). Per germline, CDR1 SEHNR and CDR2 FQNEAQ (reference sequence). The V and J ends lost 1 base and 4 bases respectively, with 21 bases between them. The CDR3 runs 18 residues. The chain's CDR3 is CASSLGLGAGPIADTQYF. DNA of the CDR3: TGTGCCAGCAGCTTAGGATTGGGGGCGGGACCAATCGCAGATACGCAGTATTTT.

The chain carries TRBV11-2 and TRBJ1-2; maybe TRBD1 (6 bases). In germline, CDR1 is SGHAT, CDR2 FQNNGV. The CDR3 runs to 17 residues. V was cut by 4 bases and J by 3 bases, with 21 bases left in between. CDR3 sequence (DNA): TGTGCCAGCAGCTCAGGCTACGGACAGCTGGGTGACTATGGCTACACCTTC. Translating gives CASSSGYGQLGDYGYTF.

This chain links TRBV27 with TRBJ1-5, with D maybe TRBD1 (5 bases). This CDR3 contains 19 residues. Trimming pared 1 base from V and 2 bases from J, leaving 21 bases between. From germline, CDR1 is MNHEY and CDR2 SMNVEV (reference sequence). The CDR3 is CASSLFPPFGGVGNQPQHF. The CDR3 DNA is TGTGCCAGCAGTTTATTCCCCCCTTTCGGGGGTGTCGGCAATCAGCCCCAGCATTTT.